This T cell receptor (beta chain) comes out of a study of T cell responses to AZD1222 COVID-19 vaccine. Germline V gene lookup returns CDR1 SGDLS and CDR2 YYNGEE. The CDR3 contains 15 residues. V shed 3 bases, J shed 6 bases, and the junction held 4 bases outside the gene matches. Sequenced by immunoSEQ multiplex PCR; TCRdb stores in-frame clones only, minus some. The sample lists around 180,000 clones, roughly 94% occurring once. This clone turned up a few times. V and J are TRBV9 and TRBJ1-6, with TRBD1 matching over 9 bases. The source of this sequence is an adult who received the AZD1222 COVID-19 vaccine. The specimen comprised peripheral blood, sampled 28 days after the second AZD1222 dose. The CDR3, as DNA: TGTGCCAGCAGCGCGACAGGGGGAATTAATTCACCCCTCCACTTT. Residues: CASSATGGINSPLHF.